This record looks at one T cell receptor beta chain sequence and its context. Its antigen is unknown. Prepared libraries of TCR beta cDNA carried unique molecular identifiers. Each sample of about 0.95 to 10 million input T cells yielded about 500,000 cDNA molecules, so each molecule approximated one T cell. MiXCR, applied by TCRdb to the PCR reads, yields one record per CDR3 protein. The data contain approximately 690,000 distinct CDR3 sequences, about 60% of them singletons. The data originate from a study of post-analysis software for immune sequencing data. Whole-study results and caveats: Controls showed lower frequencies than patients for 4 or 5 TRBV segments, and TRBV5-6, TRBV5-1 and TRBV20-1 were among these.

CDR3 length: 14 amino acids. Germline-derived CDR1 and CDR2 are SQVTM and ANQGSEA. The ends lost 3 bases at V and 5 bases at J; junction bases unmatched: 9. V gene TRBV29-1 combines with J gene TRBJ2-7, with 8 bases aligning to TRBD1. What was sequenced was blood. The sequence was obtained from a girl under 10 years old with multiple sclerosis. The CDR3 is CSVDGHRGKNEQYF. The DNA of the CDR3 is TGCAGCGTTGATGGTCACAGGGGGAAAAACGAGCAGTACTTC.